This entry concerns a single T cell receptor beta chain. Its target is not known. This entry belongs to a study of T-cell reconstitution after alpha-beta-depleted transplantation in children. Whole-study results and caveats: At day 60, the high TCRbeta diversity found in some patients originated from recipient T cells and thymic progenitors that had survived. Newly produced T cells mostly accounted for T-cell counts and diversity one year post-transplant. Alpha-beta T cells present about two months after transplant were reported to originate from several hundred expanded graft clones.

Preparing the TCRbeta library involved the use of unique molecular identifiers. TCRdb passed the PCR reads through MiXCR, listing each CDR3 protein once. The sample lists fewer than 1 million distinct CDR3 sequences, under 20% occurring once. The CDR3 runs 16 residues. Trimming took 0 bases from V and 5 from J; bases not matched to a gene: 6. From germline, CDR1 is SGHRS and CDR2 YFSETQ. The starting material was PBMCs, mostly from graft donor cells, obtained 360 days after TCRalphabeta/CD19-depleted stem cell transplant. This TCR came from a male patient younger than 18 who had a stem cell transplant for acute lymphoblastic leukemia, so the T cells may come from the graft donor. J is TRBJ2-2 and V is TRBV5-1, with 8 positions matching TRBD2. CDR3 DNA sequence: TGCGCCAGCAGCTTGGTCACAGCGGGAGTTACCGGGGAGCTGTTTTTT. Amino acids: CASSLVTAGVTGELFF.